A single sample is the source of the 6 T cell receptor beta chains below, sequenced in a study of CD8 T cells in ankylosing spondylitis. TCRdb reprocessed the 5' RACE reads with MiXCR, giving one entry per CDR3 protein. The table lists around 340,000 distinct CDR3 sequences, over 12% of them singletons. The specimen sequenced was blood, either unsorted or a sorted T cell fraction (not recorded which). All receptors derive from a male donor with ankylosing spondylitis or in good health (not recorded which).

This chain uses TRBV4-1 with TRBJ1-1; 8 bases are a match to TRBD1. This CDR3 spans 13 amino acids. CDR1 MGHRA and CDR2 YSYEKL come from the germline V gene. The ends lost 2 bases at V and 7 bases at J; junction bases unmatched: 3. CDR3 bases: TGCGCCAGCAGCCAAAACAGGGGGGTTGAAGCTTTCTTT. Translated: CASSQNRGVEAFF.

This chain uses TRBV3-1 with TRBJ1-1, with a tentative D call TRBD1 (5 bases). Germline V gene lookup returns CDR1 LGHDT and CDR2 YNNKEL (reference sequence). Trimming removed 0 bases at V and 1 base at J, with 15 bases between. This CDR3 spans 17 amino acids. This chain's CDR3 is CASSQETSGIRNTEAFF. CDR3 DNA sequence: TGTGCCAGCAGCCAAGAAACGTCAGGGATAAGGAACACTGAAGCTTTCTTT.

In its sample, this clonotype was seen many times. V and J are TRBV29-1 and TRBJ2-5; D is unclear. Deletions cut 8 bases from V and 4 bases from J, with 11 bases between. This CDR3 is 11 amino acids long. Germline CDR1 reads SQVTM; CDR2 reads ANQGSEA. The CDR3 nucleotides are TGCAGCACCCGCACGGGAGAGACCCAGTACTTC. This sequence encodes CSTRTGETQYF.

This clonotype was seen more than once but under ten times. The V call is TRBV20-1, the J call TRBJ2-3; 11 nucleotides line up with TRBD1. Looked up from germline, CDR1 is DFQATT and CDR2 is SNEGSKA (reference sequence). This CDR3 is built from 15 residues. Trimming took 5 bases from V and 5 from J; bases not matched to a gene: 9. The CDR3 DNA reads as TGCAGTGCTTCCCAGGACAGGGGGCCGAAAGATACGCAGTATTTT. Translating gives CSASQDRGPKDTQYF.

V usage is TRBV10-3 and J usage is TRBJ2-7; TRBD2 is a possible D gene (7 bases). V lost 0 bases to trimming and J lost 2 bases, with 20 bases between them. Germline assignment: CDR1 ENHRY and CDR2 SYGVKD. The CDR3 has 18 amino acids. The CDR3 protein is CAISESRGVGLAAYEQYF. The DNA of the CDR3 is TGTGCCATCAGTGAGTCAAGGGGGGTAGGCCTAGCGGCCTACGAGCAGTACTTC.

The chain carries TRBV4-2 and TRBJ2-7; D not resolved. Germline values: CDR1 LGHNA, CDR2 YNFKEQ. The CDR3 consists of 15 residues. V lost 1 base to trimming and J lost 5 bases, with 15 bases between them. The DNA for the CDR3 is TGTGCCAGCAGCCAAGGGACCGGTTCGGGTCACGAGCAGTACTTC. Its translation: CASSQGTGSGHEQYF.